The rows below give T cell receptor beta chains drawn from one sample of a study of T cells in Graves' hyperthyroidism and ophthalmopathy. TCRdb called the multiplex PCR reads again in MiXCR, with one record for every CDR3 protein. The data show about 700,000 distinct CDR3 sequences, with about 14% seen just once and 10% to 13% held by the top ten. The sequenced material came from blood. These TCRs come from a woman between 18 and 29 years old with Graves' hyperthyroidism. CDR3s include the opening cysteine and the closing phenylalanine or tryptophan. A D gene is named only where the DNA matches it firmly. Some rows mark clone size as missing; the rest say once, few, many or name a class of expanded clone.

d_gene,j_gene,v_gene,abundance,CDR3nt,CDR3aa
TRBD1,TRBJ1-2,TRBV7-3,many,TGTGCCAGCAGCTTTCTAAGGGGGCCGAGGGGCTACACCTTC,CASSFLRGPRGYTF
TRBD2,TRBJ2-5,TRBV13,many,TGTGCCAGCAGCTCGGCTAACTCGGTAGCGGGAGAGACCCAGTACTTC,CASSSANSVAGETQYF
TRBD2,TRBJ2-3,TRBV5-1,few,TGCGCCAGCAGCCTCCAGACTAGCGACACAGATACGCAGTATTTT,CASSLQTSDTDTQYF
TRBD1,TRBJ1-1,TRBV29-1,.,TGCAGCGTTTGGACAGGGGCTGAAGCTTTCTTT,CSVWTGAEAFF
.,TRBJ1-2,TRBV4-1,few,TGCGCCAGCAGCCAAGGAGACACCTCTAACTATGGCTACACCTTC,CASSQGDTSNYGYTF
.,TRBJ1-5,TRBV6-1,many,TGTGCCAGCAGTGTGGGGGAGAATCAGCCCCAGCATTTT,CASSVGENQPQHF
.,TRBJ2-1,TRBV20-1,many,TGCAGTGCTAGGCCCCCGGCGCTTTACAATGAGCAGTTCTTC,CSARPPALYNEQFF
.,TRBJ1-5,TRBV7-9,few,TGTGCCAGCAGCATCAGGGACGTCAATCAGCCCCAGCATTTT,CASSIRDVNQPQHF
TRBD2,TRBJ2-1,TRBV4-2,.,TGTGCCAGCAGCCAAGACCGGACTAGCGGGAGTGGTGAGCAGTTCTTC,CASSQDRTSGSGEQFF
TRBD2,TRBJ2-5,TRBV7-2,many,TGTGCCAGCAGCGGGGGAGGGACCTTACAAGAGACCCAGTACTTC,CASSGGGTLQETQYF
.,TRBJ2-1,TRBV5-1,.,TGCGCCAGCAGCTTAGGACAGCCCAATGAGCAGTTCTTC,CASSLGQPNEQFF
TRBD1,TRBJ2-7,TRBV7-9,.,TGTGCCAGCAGCTCATGGACAGGGGGATTGATCTACGAGCAGTACTTC,CASSSWTGGLIYEQYF
.,TRBJ2-1,TRBV2,few,TGTGCCAGCAGTGAGTTTAACAATGAGCAGTTCTTC,CASSEFNNEQFF
.,TRBJ2-1,TRBV15,many,TGTGCCACCAGGGTGGAGGGTTACAATGAGCAGTTCTTC,CATRVEGYNEQFF
TRBD2,TRBJ2-1,TRBV14,.,TGTGCCAGCAGCCAGCGCACTAGCGGGGTGTTCAATGAGCAGTTCTTC,CASSQRTSGVFNEQFF
.,TRBJ2-5,TRBV7-2,many,TGTGCCAGCAGTTTAGCAGGTAGCGGAGAGACCCAGTACTTC,CASSLAGSGETQYF
TRBD1,TRBJ2-6,TRBV6-2/TRBV6-3,many,TGTGCCAGCAGTGGATCATTGGGACAGGGTTCTGGGGCCAACGTCCTGACTTTC,CASSGSLGQGSGANVLTF
TRBD1,TRBJ2-3,TRBV6-5,.,TGTGCCAGCAGTTACTCGACAGGGCTGGGGACAGATACGCAGTATTTT,CASSYSTGLGTDTQYF
TRBD1,TRBJ1-2,TRBV6-6,many,TGTGCCAGCAGTTACTCGAACAGGGGGGTCCACTCCTACACCTTC,CASSYSNRGVHSYTF
TRBD1,TRBJ1-1,TRBV9,.,TGTGCCAGCAGCGCCCTAGAGAGACAGGGCGGTTTTAGAGCTTTCTTT,CASSALERQGGFRAFF
TRBD1,TRBJ1-1,TRBV20-1,many,TGCAGTGCTAGACAGGGGGCCTACACTGAAGCTTTCTTT,CSARQGAYTEAFF
.,TRBJ2-3,TRBV6-1,many,TGTGCCAGCACTTTAGCGAGGGGCTTGGATACGCAGTATTTT,CASTLARGLDTQYF
TRBD1,TRBJ1-4,TRBV4-3,.,TGCGCCAGCAGCCAAGATTGGGCAGGGGGAAATGAAAAACTGTTTTTT,CASSQDWAGGNEKLFF
.,TRBJ2-7,TRBV4-1,.,TGCGCCAGCAGCCCGCTTGGCGGGACCGCTGACTACGAGCAGTACTTC,CASSPLGGTADYEQYF
TRBD2,TRBJ2-1,TRBV9,few,TGTGCCAGCAGCGCTCCTAGCGGGAGCCCCAATGAGCAGTTCTTC,CASSAPSGSPNEQFF
TRBD2,TRBJ2-3,TRBV20-1,many,TGCAGTGCTAGAGACGGGGGGGAGGCCACAGATACGCAGTATTTT,CSARDGGEATDTQYF
.,TRBJ2-7,TRBV3-1,few,TGTGCCAGCAGCCAGCCACCCAGGTACGAGCAGTACTTC,CASSQPPRYEQYF
TRBD2,TRBJ2-3,TRBV5-5,.,TGTGCCAGCAGCTTGGGGGCGGAGGGAGGGCCCTCAGATACGCAGTATTTT,CASSLGAEGGPSDTQYF
TRBD1,TRBJ1-1,TRBV18,many,TGTGCCAGCTCACCACTGGACAGGGGCGGGACTGAAGCTTTCTTT,CASSPLDRGGTEAFF
TRBD1,TRBJ1-1,TRBV6-1,many,TGTGCCAGCATGAAATACAGGGGTGGGGAAACTGAAGCTTTCTTT,CASMKYRGGETEAFF
TRBD1,TRBJ1-6,TRBV15,.,TGTGCCACCAGCCTTACCCGGGACAGGGGAAATTCACCCCTCCACTTT,CATSLTRDRGNSPLHF
.,TRBJ2-7,TRBV6-1,many,TGTGCCAGCAGTGAAGGTGGGTCAGGGCTCAACGAGCAGTACTTC,CASSEGGSGLNEQYF
TRBD2,TRBJ2-5,TRBV27,few,TGTGCCAGCAGCCGTGGACTAGCGGGGGGCCAAGAGACCCAGTACTTC,CASSRGLAGGQETQYF
TRBD2,TRBJ2-1,TRBV20-1,many,TGCAGTGCTAGTCGGACTAGCGGGAAAAATGAGCAGTTCTTC,CSASRTSGKNEQFF
.,TRBJ1-5,TRBV7-2,many,TGTGCCAGCAGCTACCAAGGAGGCCAGCCCCAGCATTTT,CASSYQGGQPQHF
.,TRBJ2-5,TRBV6-2/TRBV6-3,few,TGTGCCAGCAGTTACTCGCCAGGCGCGTACCAAGAGACCCAGTACTTC,CASSYSPGAYQETQYF
.,TRBJ1-1,TRBV29-1,.,TGCAGCGTATGGGCCTTTTCACATGATGAAGCTTTCTTT,CSVWAFSHDEAFF
.,TRBJ1-4,TRBV18,many,TGTGCCAGCTCAACGACCCCCAACGGAGAAAAACTGTTTTTT,CASSTTPNGEKLFF
.,TRBJ1-2,TRBV12-3/TRBV12-4,many,TGTGCCAGCAGTTTTAAATGGGCAGGGACTTTCTCGGGCTACACCTTC,CASSFKWAGTFSGYTF
.,TRBJ2-1,TRBV27,.,TGTGCCAGCAGTTTATGGGGCTTTTCCAATGAGCAGTTCTTC,CASSLWGFSNEQFF
TRBD1,TRBJ1-4,TRBV5-1,few,TGCGCCAGCAGCCTCTGGACAGGGGGACCTAATGAAAAACTGTTTTTT,CASSLWTGGPNEKLFF
.,TRBJ2-7,TRBV30,many,TGTGCCTGGCTCTTGACCCCAACCCCCGCCTACGAGCAGTACTTC,CAWLLTPTPAYEQYF
TRBD1,TRBJ1-2,TRBV18,.,TGTGCCAGCTCACCCGGACAGGGTGCCAATAACTATGGCTACACCTTC,CASSPGQGANNYGYTF
.,TRBJ2-7,TRBV9,few,TGTGCCAGCAGCGTAGTGGAGACCACCCGCGAGCAGTACTTC,CASSVVETTREQYF
TRBD1,TRBJ2-5,TRBV7-2,.,TGTGCCAGCGACGGACAGGAGCTTGGCGAGACCCAGTACTTC,CASDGQELGETQYF
TRBD1,TRBJ2-1,TRBV5-1,.,TGCGCCAGCAGCTCCGGGACAGGGGCATACGAGCAGTTCTTC,CASSSGTGAYEQFF
.,TRBJ2-7,TRBV4-1,few,TGCGCCAGCAGCCACTTGACAGGCCCCGGCGAGCAGTACTTC,CASSHLTGPGEQYF
TRBD1,TRBJ1-2,TRBV14,few,TGTGCCAGCAGCCAAGCAGGGGGCGGCTATGGCTACACCTTC,CASSQAGGGYGYTF
TRBD2,TRBJ2-7,TRBV15,many,TGTGCCACCAGCAGAGAGTCCCTAGCGGGAGCTTACGAGCAGTACTTC,CATSRESLAGAYEQYF
.,TRBJ1-2,TRBV10-3,many,TGTGCCATCAGTGAGGTCTCTCTAGGCTACACCTTC,CAISEVSLGYTF
TRBD2,TRBJ2-1,TRBV19,.,TGTGCCAGTAGTACCCTAGCGGGACGGATCCATGAGCAGTTCTTC,CASSTLAGRIHEQFF
.,TRBJ2-1,TRBV7-9,.,TGTGCCAGCAGCTTAGGTTCGGTCAGCATCTCCTACAATGAGCAGTTCTTC,CASSLGSVSISYNEQFF
.,TRBJ2-2,TRBV29-1,many,TGCAGCGTTGAAACGGGAGTCGTTACCGGGGAGCTGTTTTTT,CSVETGVVTGELFF